The 16 T cell receptor beta chains reported below all come from one sample, sequenced in a study of metastatic and nonmetastatic thyroid tumors. No patient received treatment before thyroid surgery. TCRdb redid the clone calls on the PCR reads using MiXCR. The data show more than 10,000 clones, over 20% seen once. The sequenced sample was adjacent normal tissue. Every receptor here comes from a female donor with papillary thyroid cancer or a benign thyroid nodule (not recorded which). Some clones in this sample may be carry-over from other donors' samples.

This clone was picked up many times. V usage is TRBV11-1 and J usage is TRBJ2-5; the match to TRBD1 covers 7 bases. Germline V lookup: CDR1 SGHAT, CDR2 FQDESV (reference sequence). The trim removed 6 bases at V and 5 bases at J, leaving 12 bases unmatched. This CDR3 comprises 15 residues. The CDR3 sequence: CASSPGTATLETQYF. CDR3 nucleotides: TGTGCCAGCAGTCCCGGGACAGCCACATTGGAGACCCAGTACTTC.

By proportion, this clone is medium-sized. This chain connects TRBV30 to TRBJ1-2; D perhaps matches TRBD1 (5 bases). The length of the CDR3 is 14 residues. Per the germline V gene, CDR1 is GTSNPN and CDR2 is SVGIG (reference sequence). Deletions cut 4 bases from V and 2 bases from J, with 14 bases between. The CDR3 region has the DNA TGTGCCTGGACTGGGGGTATTGGCAACTATGGCTACACCTTC. Translated: CAWTGGIGNYGYTF.

The chain links TRBV27 to TRBJ2-7; D might be TRBD2 (6 bases). V gave up 4 bases and J gave up 2 bases, with 9 bases separating them. This CDR3 region has 13 residues. Germline CDR1 is MNHEY and CDR2 is SMNVEV (reference sequence). The CDR3 DNA reads TGTGCCAGCAGTTCGGGGGAGGCCTACGAGCAGTACTTC. It specifies CASSSGEAYEQYF.

At least ten counts were recorded for this clone. The chain couples TRBV29-1 to TRBJ1-5, with 7 bases that match TRBD1. The CDR3 is made up of 13 amino acids. Germline CDR1 is SQVTM and CDR2 is ANQGSEA. V gave up 6 bases and J gave up 6 bases; unmatched junction bases: 8. The CDR3 DNA sequence: TGCAGCGTCTTAGACAGGGAGGGTCAGCCCCAGCATTTT. It specifies CSVLDREGQPQHF.

As DNA, the CDR3 is TGTGCCACCAGCGAACGGGGGCTGGGCACCGGGGAGCTGTTTTTT. Translation gives CATSERGLGTGELFF. V is TRBV24-1 and J is TRBJ2-2, with D perhaps matching TRBD1 or TRBD2 (6 bases each). Trimming removed 7 bases from V and 4 bases from J, with 15 bases in between. CDR3 length equals 15 residues. Germline CDR1 is KGHDR and CDR2 is SFDVKD.

On this clone itself: At one boundary the junction diverges from the germline segment, which might be a read error. V is TRBV7-9 and J is TRBJ2-4; D is perhaps TRBD2 (7 bases). The CDR3 has 15 residues. Germline lookup yields CDR1 SEHNR and CDR2 FQNEAQ (reference sequence). The CDR3 DNA is TGTACCAGCAGCCCCTCTGGGCAGGGAGGGGACATTAAGTACTTC. Translation gives CTSSPSGQGGDIKYF.

This clone is termed large. The rearrangement uses TRBV19 and TRBJ1-2; 9 bases match TRBD1. CDR1 LNHDA and CDR2 SQIVND come from the germline V gene (reference sequence). The V and J ends lost 5 bases and 4 bases, in that order; junction bases with no gene match: 8. The CDR3 length is 15 residues. The CDR3 loop reads CASSVDRGFFYGYTF. CDR3 sequence (DNA): TGTGCCAGTAGTGTGGACAGGGGTTTTTTCTATGGCTACACCTTC.

In this sample, this clone turned up many times. At the DNA level, this CDR3 is encoded by other sequences in the same sample as well. The chain combines TRBV30 with TRBJ1-1; D is unresolved. The CDR3 contains 13 residues. Germline loops: CDR1 GTSNPN, CDR2 SVGIG (reference sequence). Trimming removed 4 bases at V and 10 bases at J, with 19 bases between. The DNA for the CDR3 is TGTGCCTGGACAAACCCCCGATGGTCGGGAGCTTTCTTT. It is translated as CAWTNPRWSGAFF.

This sequence joins TRBV11-2 and TRBJ1-2; the D gene is possibly TRBD1 (6 bases). CDR1 is SGHAT, CDR2 FQNNGV, per germline. V shed 3 bases and J shed 9 bases, with 14 bases lying between them. This CDR3 contains 13 residues. CDR3: CASSFSGVRSYTF. CDR3 DNA: TGTGCCAGCAGCTTCTCAGGGGTGCGAAGCTACACCTTC.

There are a few counts of this clone. J is TRBJ1-1 and V is TRBV29-1; TRBD1 is a possible D gene (6 bases). Trimming took 8 bases from V and 1 from J, leaving 14 bases between them. The CDR3 is made up of 13 amino acids. The germline gives CDR1 SQVTM, CDR2 ANQGSEA. The DNA of the CDR3 is TGCAGCTACATGAACAGGGAGAACACTGAAGCTTTCTTT. Encoded protein: CSYMNRENTEAFF.

By share of the sample, this clone is medium-sized. This chain uses TRBV6-2 or TRBV6-3 with TRBJ1-5; TRBD1 matches 7 bases. The V gene's germline CDR1 is MNHEY and CDR2 SVGEGT. J gave up 7 bases and V 5 bases, and 5 bases lay outside the gene matches. This CDR3 has 13 residues. DNA of the CDR3: TGTGCCAGCAGTGAACAGGGGCTGCAGCCCCAGCATTTT. Translating gives CASSEQGLQPQHF.

The rearrangement uses TRBV20-1 and TRBJ2-4, with a weak D call TRBD2 (6 bases). The CDR3 length is 11 residues. Between the trimmed V and J ends, which lost 1 base and 11 bases, there was a span of 9 bases. In germline, CDR1 is DFQATT, CDR2 SNEGSKA (reference sequence). This CDR3 is CSARGLEVQYF. The CDR3 DNA follows: TGCAGTGCTAGAGGACTAGAGGTTCAGTACTTC.

The chain has TRBV11-1 and TRBJ2-7; D gene ambiguous. With 5 bases removed from V and 0 bases from J, the gap between germline ends came to 8 bases. The CDR3 is 13 amino acids. Germline values: CDR1 SGHAT, CDR2 FQDESV (reference sequence). DNA of the CDR3: TGTGCCAGCAGCCCCAAATACTCCTACGAGCAGTACTTC. Translation: CASSPKYSYEQYF.

The V gene is TRBV28, the J gene TRBJ2-7; D is unclear. The germline V gene has CDR1 MDHEN and CDR2 SYDVKM. This CDR3 contains 13 residues. With 5 bases removed from V and 1 base from J, the gap between germline ends came to 9 bases. CDR3 nucleotide sequence: TGTGCCAGCAGTGATTCTGGATCCTACGAGCAGTACTTC. Its translation: CASSDSGSYEQYF.

A few counts support this clone. The chain uses TRBV10-1 and TRBJ2-7, with 7 positions matching TRBD1. The CDR3 is 14 residues long. With V trimmed by 6 bases and J by 4 bases, 9 bases remained unmatched. CDR1 and CDR2 (germline): WNHNN, SYGVQD (reference sequence). Here the CDR3 DNA reads TGCGCCAGCAGAGATACCGGGACAGCATACGAGCAGTACTTC. It is translated as CASRDTGTAYEQYF.

This clone was seen more than once but under ten times. CDR3 nucleotide sequence: TGCGCCAGCACCATGCAGAGAGACAACACCGGGGAGCTGTTTTTT. Translated: CASTMQRDNTGELFF. The rearrangement links TRBV5-1 to TRBJ2-2; D gene unclear. Germline CDR1 SGHRS, CDR2 YFSETQ. V lost 6 bases and J 2 bases, leaving 14 bases between the germline ends. The CDR3 length is 15 residues.